This T cell receptor beta chain was captured by sequencing in a study of patients and donors after allogeneic stem cell transplantation. This CDR3 has 14 amino acids. Germline CDR1 reads MNHEY; CDR2 reads SMNVEV (reference sequence). Trimming took off 6 bases at V and 4 bases at J, with 15 bases between the two ends. This clonotype was counted between two and nine times. TCRdb passed the RT-PCR reads through MiXCR, listing each CDR3 protein once. Here the sample spans about a million distinct CDR3 sequences, roughly 18% being singletons. This clonotype originated in a human donor who was either an allogeneic HSCT recipient or a stem cell or donor lymphocyte infusion donor (not recorded which). It is not recorded whose cells these are; they may come from a transplant donor. Sequencing used blood, either unsorted or a sorted T cell fraction (not recorded which). The chain is built from TRBV27 and TRBJ1-2; D remains unclear. In nucleotides, the CDR3 is TGTGCCAGCAGGGGTATAGACACCTTCTATGGCTACACCTTC. Protein sequence: CASRGIDTFYGYTF.